Sequencing of this T cell receptor beta chain was carried out in a study of blood T cell repertoires in COVID-19. Per germline, CDR1 SEHNR and CDR2 FQNEAQ (reference sequence). V shed 5 bases, J shed 4 bases, and the junction held 4 bases outside the gene matches. The CDR3 totals 13 residues. Repertoires were generated with immunoSEQ multiplex PCR, while TCRdb's copy carries only in-frame clones and drops some. The table has 95,000 to 150,000 clones, approximately 71% seen once. The chain links TRBV7-9 to TRBJ1-2; TRBD1 agrees at 7 bases. The TCR sequence derives from a woman in her 70s with acute or convalescent COVID-19. The sample taken for sequencing was peripheral blood. CDR3 sequence reads: CASSAGQVYGYTF. The CDR3 bases are TGTGCCAGCAGCGCAGGACAGGTCTATGGCTACACCTTC.